These T cell receptor beta chains were read from a single sample in a study of regulatory T cells in long-lasting Graves disease. TCRdb fed the multiplex PCR reads into MiXCR, producing one record per CDR3 protein. This repertoire shows roughly 500,000 distinct CDR3 sequences, approximately 15% found once; its top ten account for 10%. These same data were also listed under a study on T cells in Graves' hyperthyroidism and ophthalmopathy.

The input for sequencing was peripheral blood mononuclear cells (PBMCs), taken at new diagnosis, from a patient treated with antithyroid drugs. Source of these receptors: a man under 40 with Graves disease. The CDR3 runs from the conserved cysteine through the conserved F or W. A D gene is named only where the DNA matches it firmly. Clone size is not always given. Where it is, it says once, few, many or a class for expanded clones.

d_call	clone_size	v_call	j_call	cdr3_aa	cdr3_nt
NA	many	TRBV12-3/TRBV12-4	TRBJ2-7	CASSLGSLSISYEQYF	TGTGCCAGCAGTTTAGGCTCGTTGTCTATCAGTTACGAGCAGTACTTC
NA	few	TRBV10-2	TRBJ1-5	CASSDLSGGNQPQHF	TGCGCCAGCAGTGATCTGTCCGGGGGCAATCAGCCCCAGCATTTT
TRBD2	few	TRBV30	TRBJ2-5	CAWRSSGSGETQYF	TGTGCCTGGAGATCGAGCGGGAGCGGGGAGACCCAGTACTTC
TRBD1	many	TRBV7-6	TRBJ2-5	CASSPYGTGETQYF	TGTGCCAGCAGCCCCTACGGGACAGGAGAGACCCAGTACTTC
NA	many	TRBV12-3/TRBV12-4	TRBJ2-3	CASSWGRKADTQYF	TGTGCCAGCAGTTGGGGGAGGAAGGCAGATACGCAGTATTTT
NA	NA	TRBV5-1	TRBJ1-2	CASSLDGGGRYGYTF	TGCGCCAGCAGCTTGGATGGGGGAGGGCGGTATGGCTACACCTTC
NA	few	TRBV4-2	TRBJ2-7	CASSQERSGSYEQYF	TGTGCCAGCAGCCAAGAGAGGAGCGGCTCCTACGAGCAGTACTTC
NA	many	TRBV27	TRBJ2-7	CASSSGSEQYF	TGTGCCAGCAGTTCAGGCTCGGAGCAGTACTTC
NA	many	TRBV6-2/TRBV6-3	TRBJ2-7	CASGYSRGSQYF	TGTGCCAGCGGGTACTCTCGGGGTTCGCAGTACTTC
TRBD1	NA	TRBV4-1	TRBJ2-4	CASSQPGTAINIQYF	TGCGCCAGCAGCCAACCCGGGACAGCTATAAACATTCAGTACTTC
NA	many	TRBV29-1	TRBJ2-1	CSVGGGKGSYNEQFF	TGCAGCGTTGGAGGCGGGAAAGGCTCCTACAATGAGCAGTTCTTC
NA	many	TRBV6-1	TRBJ1-1	CASKKGGQGTEAFF	TGTGCCAGCAAAAAAGGGGGGCAGGGCACTGAAGCTTTCTTT
NA	many	TRBV20-1	TRBJ2-7	CSAIGTTYEQYF	TGCAGTGCCATAGGGACAACTTACGAGCAGTACTTC
TRBD1	NA	TRBV6-2/TRBV6-3	TRBJ2-3	CASSYPDRAHTQYF	TGTGCCAGCAGTTACCCAGACAGGGCCCATACGCAGTATTTT
TRBD2	many	TRBV9	TRBJ2-7	CASRPTSHEQYF	TGTGCCAGCAGACCGACTAGCCACGAGCAGTACTTC
NA	NA	TRBV20-1	TRBJ1-2	CSARDPTGVLGYTF	TGCAGTGCTAGAGATCCGACCGGGGTATTAGGCTACACCTTC
NA	many	TRBV20-1	TRBJ1-2	CSSFPRDGDNYGYTF	TGCAGTTCATTCCCCCGGGACGGAGATAACTATGGCTACACCTTC
NA	many	TRBV5-1	TRBJ2-7	CASSPAGTDYEQYF	TGCGCCAGCAGCCCGGCGGGGACAGACTACGAGCAGTACTTC
NA	many	TRBV30	TRBJ2-1	CAWSVKAGNHEQFF	TGTGCCTGGAGTGTAAAGGCAGGGAACCATGAGCAGTTCTTC
TRBD1	many	TRBV6-5	TRBJ2-7	CASSYYRDRGYEQYF	TGTGCCAGCAGTTACTACCGGGACAGGGGTTACGAGCAGTACTTC
NA	many	TRBV7-9	TRBJ2-7	CASSLVGGGEQYF	TGTGCCAGCAGCTTGGTAGGGGGGGGCGAGCAGTACTTC
TRBD2	many	TRBV12-3/TRBV12-4	TRBJ2-5	CASSGLAGIPETQYF	TGTGCCAGCAGTGGACTAGCGGGAATCCCAGAGACCCAGTACTTC
NA	NA	TRBV6-9	TRBJ2-7	CASSSGNGDTYEQYF	TGTGCCAGCAGTTCTGGTAATGGGGATACCTACGAGCAGTACTTC